Listed below are T cell receptor beta chains from one sample, sequenced in a study of post-analysis software for immune sequencing data. TCRdb passed the PCR reads through MiXCR, listing each CDR3 protein once. The sample lists approximately 770,000 distinct CDR3 sequences, about 45% occurring once. The sample comprised blood. The source of these receptors is a girl aged 5-17 years with multiple sclerosis. Each CDR3 is given with its conserved first and last residue. D genes are given only for firm matches. Where a row states a size, it is once, few, many or the class of an expanded clone; other rows omit it.

clone_size j_call d_call v_call cdr3_nt cdr3_aa
- TRBJ2-5 - TRBV12-3/TRBV12-4 TGTGCCAGCAGTTTCAGGGGCGCAGAGACCCAGTACTTC CASSFRGAETQYF
few TRBJ2-7 - TRBV7-2 TGTGCCAGCAGCTTTGGCAGGCCCTACGAGCAGTACTTC CASSFGRPYEQYF
- TRBJ2-1 TRBD2 TRBV29-1 TGCAGCGTTGCACCGATAGCGGGAGTGGGCTCCTACAATGAGCAGTTCTTC CSVAPIAGVGSYNEQFF
few TRBJ2-7 - TRBV6-6 TGTGCCAGCAGTTACCCAAATAACAGCCCAGCCTACGAGCAGTACTTC CASSYPNNSPAYEQYF
few TRBJ1-2 - TRBV30 TGTGCCTGGAACCGGGTCACCTTC CAWNRVTF
- TRBJ2-7 - TRBV19 TGTGCCAGTAGTATTGGTCAGTCCTCCTACGAGCAGTACTTC CASSIGQSSYEQYF
- TRBJ1-5 - TRBV24-1 TGTGCCACCAGTGGTAACCCGGGGAATCAGCCCCAGCATTTT CATSGNPGNQPQHF
few TRBJ2-3 TRBD1 TRBV3-1 TGTGCCAGCAGCCACGGGACAGGATCACTAGTGGCAGATACGCAGTATTTT CASSHGTGSLVADTQYF
- TRBJ1-1 - TRBV10-3 TGTGCCATCAGAATTACAGGGTACACTGAAGCTTTCTTT CAIRITGYTEAFF
- TRBJ2-1 TRBD2 TRBV4-1 TGCGCCAGCAGCCAAGATATCCTCGTCGGGAGGGGCTATGAGCAGTTCTTC CASSQDILVGRGYEQFF
- TRBJ2-5 - TRBV20-1 TGCAGTGCTAGAGCCCATGGGGGTGGACAAGAGACCCAGTACTTC CSARAHGGGQETQYF
- TRBJ2-3 - TRBV3-1 TGTGCCAGCAGCCTCCCAGGACCAGTTGGCGATACGCAGTATTTT CASSLPGPVGDTQYF
- TRBJ2-4 - TRBV3-1 TGTGCCAGCAGCCCCCCTGCCCTGGGGGCATCTATTCAGTACTTC CASSPPALGASIQYF
- TRBJ2-5 TRBD2 TRBV6-1 TGTGCCAGCAGTGGACTAGCGGGACTGCGGGAGACCCAGTACTTC CASSGLAGLRETQYF
- TRBJ2-7 TRBD2 TRBV29-1 TGCAGCGCCCGACTAGCGGGGGAGCACAATGAGCAGTACTTC CSARLAGEHNEQYF
- TRBJ2-7 TRBD1 TRBV27 TGTGCCAGCCACGGACAGGGGGCGTACGAGCAGTACTTC CASHGQGAYEQYF
many TRBJ2-7 TRBD2 TRBV20-1 TGCAGTGCTCCGCTAGCGGGGGCCTACGAGCAGTACTTC CSAPLAGAYEQYF
once TRBJ1-5 - TRBV6-5 TGTACCAGCAGTTGGGGGCGCGGGCAGCCCCAGCATTTT CTSSWGRGQPQHF
- TRBJ1-2 - TRBV29-1 TGCAGCGTTCGAGGGGCCAATGACTATGGCTACACCTTC CSVRGANDYGYTF
- TRBJ2-1 - TRBV18 TGTGCCAGCTCATCCCTCGGACCAATCTTCAATGAGCAGTTCTTC CASSSLGPIFNEQFF
- TRBJ2-7 - TRBV27 TGTGCCAGCAGTTTTACAGGGCCGGGGTACGAGCAGTACTTC CASSFTGPGYEQYF
- TRBJ2-3 - TRBV12-3/TRBV12-4 TGTGCCAGCAGTTTAGGAATGTGGGATACGCAGTATTTT CASSLGMWDTQYF
- TRBJ1-1 - TRBV4-2 TGTGCCAGCAGCCAAGATCGACCGGACTCGAACACTGAAGCTTTCTTT CASSQDRPDSNTEAFF
few TRBJ2-4 - TRBV6-2/TRBV6-3 TGTGCCAGCAGTTCCTCGACTTGGAGGTTTCAGTACTTC CASSSSTWRFQYF
- TRBJ2-4 - TRBV5-6 TGTGCCAGCAGCTTTGACGGGGTGGCCAAAAACATTCAGTACTTC CASSFDGVAKNIQYF
- TRBJ1-1 - TRBV29-1 TGCAGCGTTGAGGGGGGCGCTGGAGCTTTCTTT CSVEGGAGAFF
- TRBJ1-2 TRBD1 TRBV7-2 TGTGCCAGCATCTCGGACAGGGGGGACTATGGCTACACCTTC CASISDRGDYGYTF
many TRBJ2-7 - TRBV20-1 TGCAGTGCAAATCCACCGAGACAGATCTACGAGCAGTACTTC CSANPPRQIYEQYF
few TRBJ2-1 TRBD2 TRBV4-2 TGTGCCAGCAGCCAAGTTGGGGGGACTAGCGGTACAACTGAGCAGTTCTTC CASSQVGGTSGTTEQFF
- TRBJ2-6 TRBD1 TRBV10-3 TGTGCCGTCGGACAGGCCCCCTCTGGGGCCAACGTCCGGACTTTC CAVGQAPSGANVRTF
- TRBJ2-2 TRBD2 TRBV5-1 TGCGCCAGCAGCTTGGGACTAGCCCGGAACACCGGGGAGCTGTTTTTT CASSLGLARNTGELFF
few TRBJ1-6 TRBD1 TRBV20-1 TGCAGTGCCACAGGACAGGGGAGTTCACCCCTCCACTTT CSATGQGSSPLHF
- TRBJ2-1 TRBD1 TRBV29-1 TGCAGCGTCGGAGGGACAGGGTTGGGTGAGCAGTTCTTC CSVGGTGLGEQFF
- TRBJ2-3 TRBD2 TRBV7-9 TGTGCCAGCAGCCCGGGACTAGCGGAGGCCACAGATACGCAGTATTTT CASSPGLAEATDTQYF
- TRBJ2-1 - TRBV5-1 TGCGCCAGCAGCTTGGAGGTTCCGTACCATGAGCAGTTCTTC CASSLEVPYHEQFF
once TRBJ1-2 - TRBV2 TGTGCCAGCAGGGTGGTCAGGGGCTATGGCTACACCTTC CASRVVRGYGYTF